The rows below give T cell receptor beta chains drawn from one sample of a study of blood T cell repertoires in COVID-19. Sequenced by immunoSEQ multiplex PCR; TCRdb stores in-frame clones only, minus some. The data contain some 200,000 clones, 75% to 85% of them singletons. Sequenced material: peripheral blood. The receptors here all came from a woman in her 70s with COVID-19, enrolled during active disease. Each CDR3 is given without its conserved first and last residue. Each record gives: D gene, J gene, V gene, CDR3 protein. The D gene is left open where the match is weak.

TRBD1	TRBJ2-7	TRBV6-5	ASSRDSFEQY
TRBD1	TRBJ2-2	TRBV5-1	ASRTGGGDTGELF
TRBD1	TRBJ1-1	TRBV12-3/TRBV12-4	ASSPDRAPEAF
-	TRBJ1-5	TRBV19	ASSPRAGQFGQPQH
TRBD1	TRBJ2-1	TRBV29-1	SVAGDRPSYNEQF
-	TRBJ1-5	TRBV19	ASRTGLHNSNQPQH
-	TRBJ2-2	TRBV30	AWSRLALGGELF
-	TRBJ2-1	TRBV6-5	ASSYLEQAYNEQF
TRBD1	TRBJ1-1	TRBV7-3	ASSLSGQRHTEAF
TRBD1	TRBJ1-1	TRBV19	ASGTGGFEGTEAF
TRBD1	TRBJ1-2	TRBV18	ASSSDRGGRSYGYT
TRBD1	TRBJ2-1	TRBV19	ASTRDRTHNEQF
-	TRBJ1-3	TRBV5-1	ASSLEPFSGNTIY
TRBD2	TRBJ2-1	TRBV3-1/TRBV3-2	ASSQRAGGTYNEQF
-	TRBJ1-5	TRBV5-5	ASSQKGGNQPQH
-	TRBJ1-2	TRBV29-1	SVDRGAYGYT
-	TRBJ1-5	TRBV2	ASSEAGGRRGSQH
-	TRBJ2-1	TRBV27	ASRQGTQPNEQF
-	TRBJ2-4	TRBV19	ASSSQQGPLAKNIQY
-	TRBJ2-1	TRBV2	ASSEESVMLSPYNEQF
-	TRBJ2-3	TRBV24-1	ATSDPTRMGADTQY
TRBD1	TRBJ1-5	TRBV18	ASSPQGANQPQH
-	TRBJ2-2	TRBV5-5	ASSSGTPHGELF
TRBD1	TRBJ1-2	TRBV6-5	ASSYGSGTENFGYT
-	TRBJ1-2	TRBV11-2	ASSLLRNYGYT
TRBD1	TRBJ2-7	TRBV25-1	ASSGRDRGPYEQY
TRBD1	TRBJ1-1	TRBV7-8	ASSPRIKTGGGTEAF
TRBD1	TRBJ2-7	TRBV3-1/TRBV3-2	ASSPGTEYEQY
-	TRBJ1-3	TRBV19	ASSSDFFGPIY
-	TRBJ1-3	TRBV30	AWSVGGSGNTIY
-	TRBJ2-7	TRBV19	ASSDTIYEQY
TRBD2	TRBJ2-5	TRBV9	ASSKGLAETQY
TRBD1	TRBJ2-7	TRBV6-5	ASRSGTGTYEQY
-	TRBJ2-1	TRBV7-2	ASSQRAGNRDEQF
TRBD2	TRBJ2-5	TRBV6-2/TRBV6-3	ASSRSGRETQY
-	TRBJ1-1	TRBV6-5	ASSYSNRPNTEAF
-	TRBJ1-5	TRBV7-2	ASTLGSLQGLEPQH
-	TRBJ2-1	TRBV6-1	ASSEMMAGWGGF
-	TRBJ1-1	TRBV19	ASSIDGKEAF
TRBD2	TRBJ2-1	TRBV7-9	ASSRTSGGTGEQF
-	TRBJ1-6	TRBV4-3	ASSQDSGSSYNSPLH
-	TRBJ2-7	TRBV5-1	ASSLSSSYEQY
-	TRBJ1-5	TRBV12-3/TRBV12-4	ASRTIDQPQH
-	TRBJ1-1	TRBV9	ASSRGPNTEAF
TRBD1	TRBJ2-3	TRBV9	ASSVQTGWTSTDTQY
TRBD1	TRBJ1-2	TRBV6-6	ASSPRTGGSGNYGYT
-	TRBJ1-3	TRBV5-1	ASSLPGVTGNTIY
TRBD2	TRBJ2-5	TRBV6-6	ASSPRGSGRASGTQY
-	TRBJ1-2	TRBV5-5	ASSKTLDTGYT
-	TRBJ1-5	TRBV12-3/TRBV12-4	ASDQGSDQPQH
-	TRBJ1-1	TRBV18	ASSPIQAKTEAF
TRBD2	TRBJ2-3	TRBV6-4	ASSLGLAGSDTQY
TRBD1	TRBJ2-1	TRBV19	ASSGRDRAAGGSYNEQF
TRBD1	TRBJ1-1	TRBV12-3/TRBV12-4	ASSYRGPAF
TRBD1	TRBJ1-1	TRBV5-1	ASSVTGSRDTEAF
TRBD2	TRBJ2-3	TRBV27	ASSLRPGREGRVGPDTQY
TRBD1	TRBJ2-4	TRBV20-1	SASPRDRGKNIQY
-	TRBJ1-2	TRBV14	ASSPAGLHGYT